This TCR beta chain comes out of a study of cytomegalovirus exposure and HLA in healthy donors. Study-wide results and caveats: Altogether, some 170 TCR beta chains were recorded as cytomegalovirus-associated.

The PCR made use of 60 Vbeta and 13 Jbeta primers. The method was immunoSEQ multiplex PCR; TCRdb's version includes in-frame clones alone and lacks a portion of them. In the table there are fewer than 100,000 clones, around four fifths of which are singletons. This clone came up a few times. Its antigen remains unknown. The germline gives CDR1 MNHEY, CDR2 SMNVEV (reference sequence). The CDR3 totals 12 residues. Trimming left V 5 bases short and J 4 bases short, with 5 bases between. The chain links TRBV27 to TRBJ2-2; D is unresolved. This receptor was obtained from a male donor in good health and CMV-seropositive. Sequenced: PBMCs. The CDR3, as DNA: TGTGCCAGCAGTCTACTCACCGGGGAGCTGTTTTTT. Translated: CASSLLTGELFF.